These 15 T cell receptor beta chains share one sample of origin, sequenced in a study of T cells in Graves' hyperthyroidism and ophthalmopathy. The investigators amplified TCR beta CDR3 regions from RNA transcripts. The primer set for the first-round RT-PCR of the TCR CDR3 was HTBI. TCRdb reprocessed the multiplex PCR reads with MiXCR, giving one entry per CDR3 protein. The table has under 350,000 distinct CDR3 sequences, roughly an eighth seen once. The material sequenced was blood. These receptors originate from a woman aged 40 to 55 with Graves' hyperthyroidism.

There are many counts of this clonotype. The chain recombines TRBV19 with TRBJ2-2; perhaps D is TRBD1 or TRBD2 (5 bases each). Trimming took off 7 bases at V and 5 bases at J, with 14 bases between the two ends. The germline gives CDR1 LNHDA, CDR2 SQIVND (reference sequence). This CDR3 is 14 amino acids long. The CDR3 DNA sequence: TGTGCCAGTACTCCGGGGCATGGTACCGGGGAGCTGTTTTTT. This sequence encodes CASTPGHGTGELFF.

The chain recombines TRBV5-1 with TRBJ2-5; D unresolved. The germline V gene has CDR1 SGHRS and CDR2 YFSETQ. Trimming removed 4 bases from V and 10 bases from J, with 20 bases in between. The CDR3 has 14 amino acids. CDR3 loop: CASSARTGVTDQYF. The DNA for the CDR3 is TGCGCCAGCAGCGCTAGGACCGGTGTAACGGACCAGTACTTC.

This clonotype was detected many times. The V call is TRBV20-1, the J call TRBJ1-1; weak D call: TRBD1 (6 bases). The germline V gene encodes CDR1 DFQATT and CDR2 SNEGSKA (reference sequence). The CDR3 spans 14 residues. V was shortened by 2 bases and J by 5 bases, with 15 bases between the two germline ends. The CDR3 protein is CSARRLTGRTEAFF. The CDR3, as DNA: TGCAGTGCTAGACGACTAACAGGGAGGACTGAAGCTTTCTTT.

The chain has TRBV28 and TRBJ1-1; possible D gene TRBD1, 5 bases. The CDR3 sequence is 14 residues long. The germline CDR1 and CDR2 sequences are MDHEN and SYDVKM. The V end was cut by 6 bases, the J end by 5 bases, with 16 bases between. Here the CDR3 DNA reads TGTGCCAGCAGGTGGGACGGGGTGGGGACTGAAGCTTTCTTT. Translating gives CASRWDGVGTEAFF.

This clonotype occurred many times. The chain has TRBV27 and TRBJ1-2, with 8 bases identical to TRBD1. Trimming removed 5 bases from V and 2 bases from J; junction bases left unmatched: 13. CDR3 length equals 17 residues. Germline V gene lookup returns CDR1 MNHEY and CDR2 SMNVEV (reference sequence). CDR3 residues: CASSTDQGAQKNYGYTF. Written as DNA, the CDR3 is TGTGCCAGCAGTACGGATCAGGGGGCGCAGAAAAACTATGGCTACACCTTC.

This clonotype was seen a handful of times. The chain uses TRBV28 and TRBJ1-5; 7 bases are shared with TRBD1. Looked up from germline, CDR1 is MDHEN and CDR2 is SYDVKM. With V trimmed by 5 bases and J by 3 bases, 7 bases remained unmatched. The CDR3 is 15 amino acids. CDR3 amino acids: CASSPRTGNNQPQHF. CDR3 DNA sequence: TGTGCCAGCAGTCCCAGGACAGGAAACAATCAGCCCCAGCATTTT.

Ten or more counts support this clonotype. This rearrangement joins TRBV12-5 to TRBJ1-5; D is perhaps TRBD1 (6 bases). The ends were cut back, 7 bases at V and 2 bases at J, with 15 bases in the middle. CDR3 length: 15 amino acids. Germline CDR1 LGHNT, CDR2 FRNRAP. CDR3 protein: CASAVQGSRNQPQHF. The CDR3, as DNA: TGTGCTAGTGCCGTACAGGGTTCGCGCAATCAGCCCCAGCATTTT. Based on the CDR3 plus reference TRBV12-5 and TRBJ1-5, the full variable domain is DARVTQTPRHKVTEMGQEVTMRCQPILGHNTVFWYRQTMMQGLELLAYFRNRAPLDDSGMPKDRFSAEMPDATLATLKIQPSEPRDSAVYFCASAVQGSRNQPQHFGDGTRLSIL.

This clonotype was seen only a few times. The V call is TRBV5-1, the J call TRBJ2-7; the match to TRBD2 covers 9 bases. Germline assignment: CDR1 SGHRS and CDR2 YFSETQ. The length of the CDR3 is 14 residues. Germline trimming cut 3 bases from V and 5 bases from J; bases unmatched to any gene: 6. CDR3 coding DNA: TGCGCCAGCAGCTCCGCTAGCGGGATCCACGAGCAGTACTTC. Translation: CASSSASGIHEQYF.

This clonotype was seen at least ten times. The CDR3: CASSQVFPAPLADTQYF. CDR3 bases: TGCGCCAGCAGCCAAGTCTTTCCCGCTCCCCTGGCAGATACGCAGTATTTT. The chain links TRBV4-1 to TRBJ2-3; D is unclear. CDR1 is MGHRA, CDR2 YSYEKL, per germline. Between the trimmed V and J ends, which lost 1 base and 4 bases, there was a span of 18 bases. CDR3 length: 17 residues.

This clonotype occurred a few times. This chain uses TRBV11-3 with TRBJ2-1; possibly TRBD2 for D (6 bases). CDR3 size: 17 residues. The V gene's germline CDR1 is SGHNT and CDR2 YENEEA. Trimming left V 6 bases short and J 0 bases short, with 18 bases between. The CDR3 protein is CASSRRGGDSSYNEQFF. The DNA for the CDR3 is TGTGCCAGCAGTCGGCGTGGCGGGGATAGCTCCTACAATGAGCAGTTCTTC.

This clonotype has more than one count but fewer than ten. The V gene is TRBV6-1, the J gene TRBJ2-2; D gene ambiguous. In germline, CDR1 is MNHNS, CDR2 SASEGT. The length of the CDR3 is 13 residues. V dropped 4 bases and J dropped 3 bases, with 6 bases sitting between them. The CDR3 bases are TGTGCCAGCAGTGTTCGGGACACCGGGGAGCTGTTTTTT. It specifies CASSVRDTGELFF.

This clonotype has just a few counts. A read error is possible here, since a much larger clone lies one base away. The CDR3 loop is CSARAGTGELRGYAF. In DNA, the CDR3 is TGCAGTGCTAGAGCAGGGACAGGGGAATTAAGGGGCTACGCCTTC. The V call is TRBV20-1, the J call TRBJ1-2, with 10 bases matching TRBD1. The CDR3 is 15 residues long. Germline loops: CDR1 DFQATT, CDR2 SNEGSKA (reference sequence).

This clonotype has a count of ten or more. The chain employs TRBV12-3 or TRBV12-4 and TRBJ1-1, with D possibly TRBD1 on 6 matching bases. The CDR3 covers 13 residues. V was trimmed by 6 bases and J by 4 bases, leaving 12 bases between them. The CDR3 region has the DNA TGTGCCAGCAGGCCTACAGGGCTCACTGAAGCTTTCTTT. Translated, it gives CASRPTGLTEAFF.

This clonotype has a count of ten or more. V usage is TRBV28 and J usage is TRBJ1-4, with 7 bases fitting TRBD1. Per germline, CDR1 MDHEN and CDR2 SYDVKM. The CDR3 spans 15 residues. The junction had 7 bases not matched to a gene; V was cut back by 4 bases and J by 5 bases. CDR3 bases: TGTGCCAGCAGTTCCGCCGGGACAGTAAATGAAAAACTGTTTTTT. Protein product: CASSSAGTVNEKLFF. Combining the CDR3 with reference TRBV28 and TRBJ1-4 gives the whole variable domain DVKVTQSSRYLVKRTGEKVFLECVQDMDHENMFWYRQDPGLGLRLIYFSYDVKMKEKGDIPEGYSVSREKKERFSLILESASTNQTSMYLCASSSAGTVNEKLFFGSGTQLSVL.

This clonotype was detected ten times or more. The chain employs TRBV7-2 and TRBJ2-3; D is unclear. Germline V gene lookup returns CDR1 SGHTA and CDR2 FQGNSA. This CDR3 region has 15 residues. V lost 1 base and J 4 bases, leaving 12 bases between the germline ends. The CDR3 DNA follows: TGTGCCAGCAGCTTAGTCCCCACTTTCCCAGATACGCAGTATTTT. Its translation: CASSLVPTFPDTQYF.